Sequencing of this TCR beta chain was carried out in a study of beta chain features in type 1 diabetes. General study results and limits: When Type 1 diabetes patients were examined, their TCRB CDR3s proved moderately but significantly shorter in all four CD4+ subsets.

Sorted cells reached over 95% purity in every population. Every bit of the isolated RNA underwent reverse transcription, so sequencing read expressed TCRB transcripts. The average output of naive, central memory and regulatory T cell samples was 3.6 million or so reads. Sequencing used immunoSEQ multiplex PCR; TCRdb keeps in-frame clones, though not all of them. In the table there are about 660,000 clones, roughly an eighth of which are singletons. Concerning this clone: Its antigen is unidentified.

Germline V gene data show CDR1 as MDHEN and CDR2 as SYDVKM. This CDR3 has 17 amino acids. Unmatched junction bases numbered 19, after V lost 8 bases and J lost 5 bases. What was sequenced was naive CD4+ T cells from blood. This chain joins TRBV28 and TRBJ2-7; 9 bases map to TRBD1. The source is a man aged 18 to 30 with type 1 diabetes. CDR3 DNA sequence: TGTGCCAGCTATCCAACCTTGGCAAGGACAGGGGCCCACGAGCAGTACTTC. Translation: CASYPTLARTGAHEQYF.